Here is one T cell receptor beta chain with its context. This clone's antigen is unknown. Base-call qualities are not available, and no considerably larger clone is one nucleotide away. TCRbeta CDR3 regions were amplified from genomic DNA by means of the immunoSEQ Assay, a bias-controlled multiplex PCR. The original pipeline was this. The number of nucleated cells in each sample was estimated by amplification of reference gene primers within the assay. Sequence reads were collapsed and filtered to measure the absolute abundance of every unique TCRbeta CDR3 rearrangement. For each sample, productive Simpson clonality was calculated as the square root of Simpson's diversity index across productive rearrangements. TCRdb retrieved this table from immuneACCESS and kept in-frame rearrangements only. Not all clones are present; in checked studies, unresolved V genes account for under half, and no reason is known for the remainder. The V and J calls and clone size come from that table; D and trimming were worked out from the DNA. This sample comprises approximately 350,000 clones, roughly nine tenths of them detected only once. Clones ranked in the top ten supply about 2.7% of the sample.

This specimen comes from a study of blood T cell repertoires in COVID-19 (dated by TCRdb to the early 2020s). About the full investigation: The collaborator samples originated in the United States, Italy and Spain and spanned the acute and convalescent phases of COVID-19. The material from the prospective study consisted of cDNA or gDNA derived from T cells, B-cell-depleted T cells, or PBMCs. The dataset comprised deeply sampled blood TCRbeta repertoires from subjects exposed to, actively infected with, or recovered from COVID-19. A freely available public database, intended as a resource for researchers studying the immune response to SARS-CoV-2, is where the repertoires were released. Samples came from the ongoing ImmuneRACE study (first 160 participants) plus 1,254 subjects from 6 global collaborators. The sample metadata nearly always contained a de-identified subject ID, COVID-19 status, age in years and sex. Where available, HLA class I and class II types were taken from metadata supplied by the sample provider and were not determined by assay-based typing.

From cysteine to phenylalanine, the CDR3 is 18 amino acids long. Left in the record is the CDR3 DNA by itself, 54 bases read in frame from the first base. The germline V gene supplies CDR1 SGHTA and CDR2 FQGNSA. V is pared back by 5 bases and J by 4 bases, with 27 bases lying between the germline termini. Participants in the prospective study were aged roughly 18 to 95 years, lived in under 30 United States geographic areas, and enrolled through a virtual design. In the prospective study, participants were assigned to cohorts based on the clinical history participants reported in a screening survey and a study questionnaire. Recovered participants in ImmuneRACE Cohort 3 were defined as having two consecutive negative NP/OP PCR tests, clearance from a healthcare professional, or resolution of symptoms. In the prospective study, mobile phlebotomists collected whole blood, serum and a nasopharyngeal or oropharyngeal swab from each participant. Prospective study participants could optionally give additional blood draws and questionnaires over an approximately 2-month period. Prospective study blood samples were shipped either frozen or at room temperature before DNA extraction.

Results and caveats for the whole study, not just this receptor: How much clinical and demographic metadata was included differed by source and by participant, and the metadata was provided uncurated.

Sequencing input: PBMCs or T cells enriched from blood (not recorded which). The sequence was obtained from a woman aged 25 to 39 who had recovered from COVID-19. This chain joins TRBV7-2 to TRBJ2-7, with TRBD1 tentatively as D gene (7 bases match). The encoded CDR3 is CASSLDLGGGTVIYEQYF. The sequenced DNA: TGTGCCAGCAGCCTAGATCTGGGTGGAGGGACAGTGATATACGAGCAGTACTTC.